This T cell receptor beta chain appears in the sequencing data of a study of shared clonotypes between healthy human individuals. Study in general: Sampling drew on donors who were a couple of women and a few men aged 18 to 49. Findings of the study overall: Among a handful of donors, approximately 5% of naive CD4 clonotypes were found in common. Exclusively blood specimens were collected; tissue repertoires likely differ. Naive subsets generally had larger estimated richness than memory subsets.

The method was immunoSEQ multiplex PCR; TCRdb's version includes in-frame clones alone and lacks a portion of them. Here the sample spans about 660,000 clones, 74% being singletons. A remark on this clone: No antigen is known for it.

CDR3 size: 11 residues. V dropped 7 bases and J dropped 4 bases, with 8 bases sitting between them. The germline V gene encodes CDR1 DFQATT and CDR2 SNEGSKA (reference sequence). The sequencing input was memory CD4+ T cells sorted from blood. The subset was: CD45RA-negative fraction. This sequence was found in a woman in her 30s in good health. V and J are TRBV20-1 and TRBJ2-1; no clear D. The CDR3 here is CSDAGYNEQFF. The CDR3 DNA reads as TGCAGTGATGCCGGATACAATGAGCAGTTCTTC.